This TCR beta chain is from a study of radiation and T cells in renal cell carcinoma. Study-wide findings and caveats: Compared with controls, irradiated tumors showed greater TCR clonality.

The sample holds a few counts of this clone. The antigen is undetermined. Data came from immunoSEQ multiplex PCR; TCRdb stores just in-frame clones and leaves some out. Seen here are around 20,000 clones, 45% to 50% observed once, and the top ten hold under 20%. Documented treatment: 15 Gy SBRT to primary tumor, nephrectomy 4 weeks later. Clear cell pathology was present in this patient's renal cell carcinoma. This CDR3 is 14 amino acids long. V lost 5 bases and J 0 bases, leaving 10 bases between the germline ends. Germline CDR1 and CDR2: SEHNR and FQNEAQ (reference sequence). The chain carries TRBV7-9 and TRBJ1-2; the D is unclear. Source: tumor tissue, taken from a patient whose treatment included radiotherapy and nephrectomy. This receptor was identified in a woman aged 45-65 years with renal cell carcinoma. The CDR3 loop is CASSRDTANYGYTF. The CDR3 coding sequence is TGTGCCAGCAGCCGAGACACGGCTAACTATGGCTACACCTTC.